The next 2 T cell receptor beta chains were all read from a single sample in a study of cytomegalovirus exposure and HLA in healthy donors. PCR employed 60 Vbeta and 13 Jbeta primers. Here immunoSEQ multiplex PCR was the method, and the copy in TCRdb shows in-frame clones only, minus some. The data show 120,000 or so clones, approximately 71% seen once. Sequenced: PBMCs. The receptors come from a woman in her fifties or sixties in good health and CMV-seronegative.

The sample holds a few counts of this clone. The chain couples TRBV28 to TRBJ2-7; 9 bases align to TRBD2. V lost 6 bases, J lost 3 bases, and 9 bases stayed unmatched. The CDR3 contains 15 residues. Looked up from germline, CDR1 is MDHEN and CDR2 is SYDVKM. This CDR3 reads CASSSALAGNYEQYF. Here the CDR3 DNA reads TGTGCCAGCAGCTCGGCTCTAGCGGGGAACTACGAGCAGTACTTC. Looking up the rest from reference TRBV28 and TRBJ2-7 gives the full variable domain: DVKVTQSSRYLVKRTGEKVFLECVQDMDHENMFWYRQDPGLGLRLIYFSYDVKMKEKGDIPEGYSVSREKKERFSLILESASTNQTSMYLCASSSALAGNYEQYFGPGTRLTVT.

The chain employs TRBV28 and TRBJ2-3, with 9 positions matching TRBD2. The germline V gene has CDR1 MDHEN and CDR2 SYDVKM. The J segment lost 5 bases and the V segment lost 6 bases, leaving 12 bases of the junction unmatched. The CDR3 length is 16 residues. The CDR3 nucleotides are TGTGCCAGCAGACCCGGCGGGGGGGGAGGGCAAGATACGCAGTATTTT. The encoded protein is CASRPGGGGGQDTQYF.